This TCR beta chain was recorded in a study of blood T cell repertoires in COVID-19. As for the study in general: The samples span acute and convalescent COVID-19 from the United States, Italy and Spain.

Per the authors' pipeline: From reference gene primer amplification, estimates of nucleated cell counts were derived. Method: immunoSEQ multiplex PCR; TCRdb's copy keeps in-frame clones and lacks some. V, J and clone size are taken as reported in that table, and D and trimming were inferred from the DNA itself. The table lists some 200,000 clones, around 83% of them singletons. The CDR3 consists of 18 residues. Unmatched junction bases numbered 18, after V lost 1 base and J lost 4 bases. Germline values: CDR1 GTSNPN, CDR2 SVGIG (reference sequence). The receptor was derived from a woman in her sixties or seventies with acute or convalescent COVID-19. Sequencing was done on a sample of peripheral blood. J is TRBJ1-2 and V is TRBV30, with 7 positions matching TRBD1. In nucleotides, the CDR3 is TGTGCCTGGAGTGGTCCCTCGCGACAGGGATCGTCTCTCTATGGCTACACCTTC. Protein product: CAWSGPSRQGSSLYGYTF.